This T cell receptor (beta chain) appears in the sequencing data of a study of blood T cell repertoires in COVID-19. Across the study: The United States, Italy and Spain provided the acute and convalescent COVID-19 samples. The cDNA or gDNA used as material had been derived from T cells, B-cell-depleted T cells, or PBMCs.

Germline CDR1 LNHDA, CDR2 SQIVND (reference sequence). The CDR3 length is 19 residues. J lost 1 base, V lost 5 bases, and 14 bases had no gene match. How the authors handled the data: Cell counts per sample came from amplifying reference gene primers. The protocol was immunoSEQ multiplex PCR, while the TCRdb copy is restricted to in-frame clones and leaves out a portion. V and J calls and clone size are given by that table; D and trimming were obtained from the DNA. Of more than 35,000 clones listed, around 83% are singletons. The rearrangement uses TRBV19 and TRBJ2-4; TRBD1 aligns across 10 bases. The TCR sequence derives from a woman at least 80 years old with acute or convalescent COVID-19. What was sequenced was peripheral blood. Written as DNA, the CDR3 is TGTGCCAGTAGTCTCCCCGGGACAGGGGAGTTCTGGGCCAAAAACATTCAGTACTTC. Its translation is CASSLPGTGEFWAKNIQYF.